What follows is one T cell receptor beta chain and its context. Its antigen is not known. The entry originates in a study of cytomegalovirus exposure and HLA in healthy donors. Overall study results and limits: With high specificity and sensitivity, the classifier reportedly diagnosed cytomegalovirus status. It was confirmed in vitro that a few of the CMV-associated chains were specific for CMV antigens. It was reported in a later analysis that an Asian-associated ancestry cluster showed fewer N-insertions than the 666-donor mean.

This CDR3 contains 14 residues. Germline V lookup: CDR1 MNHEY, CDR2 SVGAGI. V shed 2 bases, J shed 5 bases, and the junction held 2 bases outside the gene matches. It was with 60 Vbeta and 13 Jbeta primers that the PCR ran. Sequencing was performed with immunoSEQ multiplex PCR; in TCRdb, only in-frame clones are kept and a portion is missing. The sample holds 150,000 to 200,000 clones; approximately 78% are singletons and the top ten take approximately 14%. While unrecorded immune exposures were likely, the donors were nominally healthy when sampled. This sequence was found in a young woman in good health and CMV-seropositive. Sequencing was carried out using PBMCs. The V gene is TRBV6-5, the J gene TRBJ1-4; TRBD1 agrees at 7 bases. This CDR3 is CASSYQGENEKLFF. The CDR3 DNA reads as TGTGCCAGCAGTTACCAGGGGGAAAATGAAAAACTGTTTTTT.